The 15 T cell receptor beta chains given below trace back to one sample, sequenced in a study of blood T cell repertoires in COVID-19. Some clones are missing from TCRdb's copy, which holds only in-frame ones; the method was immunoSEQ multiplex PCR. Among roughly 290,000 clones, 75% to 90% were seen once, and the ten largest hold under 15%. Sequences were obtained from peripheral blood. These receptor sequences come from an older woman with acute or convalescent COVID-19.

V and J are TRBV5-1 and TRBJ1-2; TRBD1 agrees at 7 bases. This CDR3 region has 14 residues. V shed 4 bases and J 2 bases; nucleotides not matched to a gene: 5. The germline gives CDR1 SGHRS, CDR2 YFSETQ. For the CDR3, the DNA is TGCGCCAGCAGCCAACAGGGGAGGAACTATGGCTACACCTTC. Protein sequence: CASSQQGRNYGYTF.

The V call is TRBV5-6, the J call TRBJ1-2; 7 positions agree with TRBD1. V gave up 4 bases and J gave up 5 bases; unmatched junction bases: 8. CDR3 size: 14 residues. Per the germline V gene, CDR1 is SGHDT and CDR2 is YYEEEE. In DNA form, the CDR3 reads TGTGCCAGCAGCCTAGACAGGGAACCTTATGGCTACACCTTC. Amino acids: CASSLDREPYGYTF.

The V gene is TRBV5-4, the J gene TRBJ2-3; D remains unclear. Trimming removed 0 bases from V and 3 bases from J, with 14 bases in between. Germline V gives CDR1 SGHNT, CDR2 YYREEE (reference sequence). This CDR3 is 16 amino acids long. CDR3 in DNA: TGTGCCAGCAGCTTGGGGCTAGGCCTTTGGACAGATACGCAGTATTTT. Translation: CASSLGLGLWTDTQYF.

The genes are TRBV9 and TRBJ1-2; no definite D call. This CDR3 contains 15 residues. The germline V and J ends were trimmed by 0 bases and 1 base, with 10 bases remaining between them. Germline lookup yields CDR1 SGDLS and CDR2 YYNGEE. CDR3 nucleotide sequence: TGTGCCAGCAGCGTAGCAACAGAGATTAACTATGGCTACACCTTC. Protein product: CASSVATEINYGYTF. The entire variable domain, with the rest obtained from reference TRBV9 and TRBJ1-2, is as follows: DSGVTQTPKHLITATGQRVTLRCSPRSGDLSVYWYQQSLDQGLQFLIQYYNGEERAKGNILERFSAQQFPDLHSELNLSSLELGDSALYFCASSVATEINYGYTFGSGTRLTVV.

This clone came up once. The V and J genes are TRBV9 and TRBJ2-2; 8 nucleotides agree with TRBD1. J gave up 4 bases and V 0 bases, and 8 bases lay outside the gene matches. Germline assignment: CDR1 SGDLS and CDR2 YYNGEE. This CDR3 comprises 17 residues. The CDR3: CASSVDSGGLGTGELFF. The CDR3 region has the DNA TGTGCCAGCAGCGTAGATTCAGGGGGCTTGGGCACCGGGGAGCTGTTTTTT. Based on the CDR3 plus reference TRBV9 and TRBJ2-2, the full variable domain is DSGVTQTPKHLITATGQRVTLRCSPRSGDLSVYWYQQSLDQGLQFLIQYYNGEERAKGNILERFSAQQFPDLHSELNLSSLELGDSALYFCASSVDSGGLGTGELFFGEGSRLTVL.

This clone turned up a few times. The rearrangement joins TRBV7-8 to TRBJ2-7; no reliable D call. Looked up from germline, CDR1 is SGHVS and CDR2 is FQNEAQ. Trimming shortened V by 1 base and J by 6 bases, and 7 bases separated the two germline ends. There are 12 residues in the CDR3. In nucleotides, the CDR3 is TGTGCCAGCAGCTTAGAATCCCTCGAGCAGTACTTC. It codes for CASSLESLEQYF.

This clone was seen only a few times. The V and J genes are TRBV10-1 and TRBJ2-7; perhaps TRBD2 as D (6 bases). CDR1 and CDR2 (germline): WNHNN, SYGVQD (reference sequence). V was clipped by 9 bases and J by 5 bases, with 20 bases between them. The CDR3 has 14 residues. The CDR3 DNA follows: TGCGCCAGTAGTTACCCAAGCGCGGGGAACGAGCAGTACTTC. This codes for CASSYPSAGNEQYF.

The CDR3 DNA reads as TGTGCCAGCAGCCAAGTACAGCTAAACACTGAAGCTTTCTTT. Translating it yields CASSQVQLNTEAFF. The J gene is TRBJ1-1, the V gene TRBV3-1 (or the pseudogene TRBV3-2); D is unresolved. The CDR3 extends over 14 amino acids. The V gene lost 1 base and the J gene lost 2 bases, with 8 bases spanning the gap. CDR1 LGHDT and CDR2 YNNKEL come from the germline V gene (reference sequence).

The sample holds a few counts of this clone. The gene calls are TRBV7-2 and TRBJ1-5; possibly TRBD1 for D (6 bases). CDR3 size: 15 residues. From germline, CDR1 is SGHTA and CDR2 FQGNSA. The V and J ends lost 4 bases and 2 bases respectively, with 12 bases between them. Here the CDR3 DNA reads TGTGCCAGCAGCTCGGGACAAACGGGCAATCAGCCCCAGCATTTT. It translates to CASSSGQTGNQPQHF.

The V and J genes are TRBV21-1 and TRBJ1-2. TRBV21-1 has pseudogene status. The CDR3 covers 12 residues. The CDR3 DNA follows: TGTGCCAGCAGCAAAGGAGCGAATGGCTACACCTTC. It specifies CASSKGANGYTF.

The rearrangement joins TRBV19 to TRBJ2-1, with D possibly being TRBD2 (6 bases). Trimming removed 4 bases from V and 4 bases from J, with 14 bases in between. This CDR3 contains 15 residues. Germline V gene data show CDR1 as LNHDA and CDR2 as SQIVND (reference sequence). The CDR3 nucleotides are TGTGCCAGTAGTACAGACGGGGGAGCGTACAATGAGCAGTTCTTC. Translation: CASSTDGGAYNEQFF.

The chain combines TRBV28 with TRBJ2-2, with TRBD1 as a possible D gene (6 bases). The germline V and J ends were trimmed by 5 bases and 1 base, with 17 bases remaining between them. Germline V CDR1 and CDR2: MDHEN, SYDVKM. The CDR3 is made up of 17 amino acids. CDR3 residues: CASSIFWDTENTGELFF. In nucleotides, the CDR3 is TGTGCCAGCAGTATTTTCTGGGACACGGAGAACACCGGGGAGCTGTTTTTT.

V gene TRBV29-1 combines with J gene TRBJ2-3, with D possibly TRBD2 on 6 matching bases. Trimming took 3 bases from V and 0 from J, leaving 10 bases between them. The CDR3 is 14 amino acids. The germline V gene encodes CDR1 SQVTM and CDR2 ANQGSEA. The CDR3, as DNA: TGCAGCGTTGAGGGGAGGCTCAGCACAGATACGCAGTATTTT. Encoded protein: CSVEGRLSTDTQYF.

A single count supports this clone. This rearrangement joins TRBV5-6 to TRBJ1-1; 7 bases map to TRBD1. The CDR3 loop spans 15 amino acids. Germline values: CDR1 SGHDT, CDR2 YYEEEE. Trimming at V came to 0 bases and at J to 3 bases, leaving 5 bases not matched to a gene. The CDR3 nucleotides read TGTGCCAGCAGCTTGGAAGGGGGCAGGTACACTGAAGCTTTCTTT. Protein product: CASSLEGGRYTEAFF.

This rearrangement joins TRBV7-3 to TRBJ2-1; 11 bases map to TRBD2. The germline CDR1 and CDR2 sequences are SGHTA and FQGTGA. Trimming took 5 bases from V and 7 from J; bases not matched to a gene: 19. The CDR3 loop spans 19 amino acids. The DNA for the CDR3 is TGTGCCAGCAGCGCCCAAACTAGCGGGAGTAGCTTCGAGTTTAATGAGCAGTTCTTC. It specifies CASSAQTSGSSFEFNEQFF.